Each of the 25 T cell receptor beta chains below was sequenced from the same sample in a study of shared clonotypes between healthy human individuals. Clones were sequenced by immunoSEQ multiplex PCR, and TCRdb holds only the in-frame ones, with some missing. The table lists about 2.2 million clones, roughly 93% of them singletons. Selected positively for CCR7 and CD45RO-negative, naive CD8 cells excluded terminally differentiated effector memory CD45RA+ cells. The sample comprised naive CD8+ T cells from PBMCs. These receptors were taken from a man in his late teens or twenties in good health. Some clones in this sample may be carry-over from other donors' samples.

The V and J genes are TRBV5-1 and TRBJ1-1; D unresolved. Germline loops: CDR1 SGHRS, CDR2 YFSETQ. V was pared by 0 bases and J by 2 bases, with 8 bases between. This CDR3 is built from 14 residues. The CDR3 bases are TGCGCCAGCAGCTTGGGGCACGGTAACACTGAAGCTTTCTTT. Protein: CASSLGHGNTEAFF.

The chain joins TRBV9 to TRBJ1-2; possibly TRBD1 for D (5 bases). The CDR3 spans 14 residues. The ends were cut back, 0 bases at V and 2 bases at J, with 8 bases in the middle. Germline loops: CDR1 SGDLS, CDR2 YYNGEE. For the CDR3, the DNA is TGTGCCAGCAGCGTAGGGGACGAGAACTATGGCTACACCTTC. The encoded protein is CASSVGDENYGYTF.

This clone was detected only a few times. Distinct nucleotide sequences in the sample also encode this CDR3. The rearrangement links TRBV28 to TRBJ1-5; no clear D. CDR3 size: 15 residues. Germline CDR1 MDHEN, CDR2 SYDVKM. Between the trimmed V and J ends, which lost 2 bases and 7 bases, there was a span of 15 bases. The CDR3 sequence: CASSLRPISNQPQHF. CDR3 sequence (DNA): TGTGCCAGCAGTTTAAGACCTATCAGTAACCAGCCCCAGCATTTT.

V usage is TRBV7-6 and J usage is TRBJ2-3; D unresolved. Germline V gene lookup returns CDR1 SGHVS and CDR2 FNYEAQ. Trimming removed 2 bases at V and 0 bases at J, with 9 bases between. The CDR3 runs 15 residues. CDR3 nucleotides: TGTGCCAGCAGCTTATTGACTTTTAGCACAGATACGCAGTATTTT. This codes for CASSLLTFSTDTQYF.

This clone occurred once. The chain is built from TRBV4-3 and TRBJ2-1; 7 nucleotides agree with TRBD1. Per germline, CDR1 LGHNA and CDR2 YSLEER. J lost 6 bases, V lost 2 bases, and 13 bases had no gene match. The CDR3 extends over 17 amino acids. In DNA form, the CDR3 reads TGCGCCAGCAGCCAACAAATGACAGGGACCTCGGGCAATGAGCAGTTCTTC. It is translated as CASSQQMTGTSGNEQFF.

J is TRBJ1-1 and V is TRBV9; D perhaps matches TRBD1 (6 bases). Trimming removed 4 bases from V and 4 bases from J, with 20 bases in between. The CDR3 is made up of 16 amino acids. Germline loops: CDR1 SGDLS, CDR2 YYNGEE. The CDR3, as DNA: TGTGCCAGCAGCCTTTCCTCAGGGGCCACTGCCACTGAAGCTTTCTTT. Translation gives CASSLSSGATATEAFF.

This chain joins TRBV19 and TRBJ1-5, with TRBD1 as a possible D gene (6 bases). Germline CDR1 is LNHDA and CDR2 is SQIVND (reference sequence). This CDR3 is 15 amino acids long. V lost 5 bases, J lost 4 bases, and 15 bases lay in between. CDR3 coding DNA: TGTGCCAGTAGTCGGACAGCTTCTGGAAATCAGCCCCAGCATTTT. Translation gives CASSRTASGNQPQHF.

The genes are TRBV11-2 and TRBJ2-7; D is possibly TRBD2 (6 bases). Looked up from germline, CDR1 is SGHAT and CDR2 is FQNNGV. This CDR3 is 15 amino acids long. Trimming pared 1 base from V and 6 bases from J, leaving 16 bases between. The CDR3 DNA reads TGTGCCAGCAGCTTAGTACGGGGGTCTTTTGTCGAGCAGTACTTC. Its translation is CASSLVRGSFVEQYF.

The chain combines TRBV28 with TRBJ1-5; TRBD1 matches 7 bases. Looked up from germline, CDR1 is MDHEN and CDR2 is SYDVKM. This CDR3 contains 14 residues. V was pared by 3 bases and J by 5 bases, with 4 bases of the junction left unmatched. The CDR3 region is CASSLWQGDQPQHF. For the CDR3, the DNA is TGTGCCAGCAGTTTGTGGCAGGGGGATCAGCCCCAGCATTTT. The whole variable domain, remainder taken from reference TRBV28 and TRBJ1-5, is DVKVTQSSRYLVKRTGEKVFLECVQDMDHENMFWYRQDPGLGLRLIYFSYDVKMKEKGDIPEGYSVSREKKERFSLILESASTNQTSMYLCASSLWQGDQPQHFGDGTRLSIL.

V gene TRBV4-1 combines with J gene TRBJ1-1, with a weak D call TRBD1 (5 bases). V gave up 3 bases and J gave up 3 bases, with 11 bases separating them. The CDR3 length is 14 residues. Germline V gene lookup returns CDR1 MGHRA and CDR2 YSYEKL. CDR3 nucleotides: TGCGCCAGCAGCCACGGCAGGGAGGACACTGAAGCTTTCTTT. The encoded protein is CASSHGREDTEAFF.

J is TRBJ2-3 and V is TRBV29-1, with D possibly being TRBD2 (5 bases). Germline loops: CDR1 SQVTM, CDR2 ANQGSEA. V lost 8 bases and J lost 10, with 19 bases in between. CDR3 size: 12 residues. DNA of the CDR3: TGCAGCCTTCGCGGTCCCGACGGGGCGCAGTATTTT. It codes for CSLRGPDGAQYF.

This clone was seen once. The chain employs TRBV5-5 and TRBJ2-7, with no clear D. The germline CDR1 and CDR2 sequences are SGHKS and YYEKEE (reference sequence). Between the trimmed V and J ends, which lost 0 bases and 9 bases, there was a span of 4 bases. The CDR3 covers 10 residues. The CDR3 nucleotides are TGTGCCAGCAGCTTGGGGGGGCAGTACTTC. This gives the protein CASSLGGQYF.

Details on this clone: Additional DNA sequences in this sample encode the identical CDR3. The chain is built from TRBV6-5 and TRBJ1-3; D uncertain. The germline V gene has CDR1 MNHEY and CDR2 SVGAGI. CDR3 length equals 13 residues. Trimming cost V 4 bases and J 1 base, with 5 bases left between them. CDR3 in amino acids: CASSLGSGNTIYF. For the CDR3, the DNA is TGTGCCAGCAGTTTAGGGTCTGGAAACACCATATATTTT.

The rearrangement links TRBV2 to TRBJ1-1; TRBD1 might be the D (6 bases). This CDR3 is 16 amino acids long. The V gene lost 3 bases and the J gene lost 0 bases, with 14 bases spanning the gap. The V gene's germline CDR1 is SNHLY and CDR2 FYNNEI. CDR3 sequence reads: CASSEAGAAMNTEAFF. As DNA, the CDR3 is TGTGCCAGCAGTGAGGCAGGGGCGGCAATGAACACTGAAGCTTTCTTT.

This chain links TRBV5-6 with TRBJ2-3, with TRBD1 identical over 10 bases. This CDR3 is built from 16 residues. After removal of 0 bases from V and 6 bases from J, the junction contained 7 bases not matched to a gene. Germline V gene data show CDR1 as SGHDT and CDR2 as YYEEEE. CDR3 amino acids: CASSLAGTGALDTQYF. For the CDR3, the DNA is TGTGCCAGCAGCTTGGCCGGGACAGGGGCTTTGGATACGCAGTATTTT.

The genes are TRBV30 and TRBJ1-6, with a weak D call TRBD1 (6 bases). Germline CDR1 is GTSNPN and CDR2 is SVGIG (reference sequence). V lost 0 bases to trimming and J lost 6 bases, with 12 bases between them. The CDR3 has 15 residues. CDR3 coding DNA: TGTGCCTGGAGTGTACTGGGGGGCGCTAATTCACCCCTCCACTTT. It translates to CAWSVLGGANSPLHF.

V and J are TRBV6-1 and TRBJ2-6; D is undetermined. Per the germline V gene, CDR1 is MNHNS and CDR2 is SASEGT. Trimming cost V 2 bases and J 1 base, with 6 bases left between them. The CDR3 totals 15 residues. CDR3 bases: TGTGCCAGCAGTGAACGGCATTCTGGGGCCAACGTCCTGACTTTC. Its protein product is CASSERHSGANVLTF.

V usage is TRBV10-3 and J usage is TRBJ1-1; maybe TRBD1 (5 bases). V was cut by 11 bases and J by 0 bases, with 13 bases left in between. The CDR3 extends over 13 amino acids. Germline lookup yields CDR1 ENHRY and CDR2 SYGVKD. The CDR3 DNA reads TGTGCCGCTGTCGGGACCCTGAACACTGAAGCTTTCTTT. Translation gives CAAVGTLNTEAFF.

V is TRBV27 and J is TRBJ2-7, with TRBD2 identical over 10 bases. The length of the CDR3 is 16 residues. Trimming removed 6 bases from V and 2 bases from J; junction bases left unmatched: 10. Germline CDR1 reads MNHEY; CDR2 reads SMNVEV (reference sequence). The CDR3 region is CASRGGLAGAAYEQYF. The CDR3 DNA sequence: TGTGCCAGCAGAGGGGGGCTAGCGGGGGCCGCCTACGAGCAGTACTTC.

This rearrangement joins TRBV15 to TRBJ2-1; TRBD2 agrees at 8 bases. The germline CDR1 and CDR2 sequences are LNHNV and YYDKDF (reference sequence). Trimming at V came to 7 bases and at J to 7 bases, leaving 12 bases not matched to a gene. The length of the CDR3 is 15 residues. Here the CDR3 reads CATTPGLGLENEQFF. The CDR3 DNA sequence: TGTGCCACCACCCCGGGACTAGGGTTGGAAAATGAGCAGTTCTTC.

This clone was observed a single time. This rearrangement joins TRBV29-1 to TRBJ2-3; a weak D match, TRBD1 (6 bases). This CDR3 contains 15 residues. The V end lost 5 bases, the J end lost 4 bases, and 19 bases lay between the germline ends. The germline V gene encodes CDR1 SQVTM and CDR2 ANQGSEA. The CDR3 DNA is TGCAGCGTTCTCGCCCCACAGGGTATTCCAGATACGCAGTATTTT. Protein: CSVLAPQGIPDTQYF.

This clone was counted once. The CDR3 sequence: CSAWGEGGYTF. CDR3 DNA: TGCAGCGCCTGGGGCGAGGGCGGCTACACCTTC. The chain uses TRBV29-1 and TRBJ1-2; D possibly corresponds to TRBD1 (5 bases). Trimming stripped 7 bases from V and 8 bases from J, with 14 bases between. This CDR3 contains 11 residues. Germline CDR1 SQVTM, CDR2 ANQGSEA.

The chain has TRBV4-3 and TRBJ2-3, with a tentative D call TRBD2 (5 bases). The CDR3 is 15 residues long. Germline-derived CDR1 and CDR2 are LGHNA and YSLEER. The germline V and J ends were trimmed by 1 base and 4 bases, with 12 bases remaining between them. This CDR3 is CASSQVEGGADTQYF. CDR3 DNA sequence: TGCGCCAGCAGCCAAGTAGAAGGAGGCGCAGATACGCAGTATTTT.

This clone occurred once. The chain couples TRBV7-9 to TRBJ2-7; D is unclear. This CDR3 has 13 residues. Trimming removed 2 bases from V and 1 base from J, with 6 bases in between. Per the germline V gene, CDR1 is SEHNR and CDR2 is FQNEAQ (reference sequence). CDR3 in amino acids: CASSLIQSYEQYF. CDR3 DNA: TGTGCCAGCAGCTTAATACAGTCCTACGAGCAGTACTTC.

The V gene is TRBV5-1, the J gene TRBJ2-5; maybe TRBD1 (6 bases). CDR1 SGHRS and CDR2 YFSETQ come from the germline V gene. The length of the CDR3 is 15 residues. V was shortened by 1 base and J by 5 bases, with 15 bases between the two germline ends. The CDR3 here is CASSLITGKGETQYF. DNA for the CDR3: TGCGCCAGCAGCTTGATTACAGGGAAGGGGGAGACCCAGTACTTC.